The 9 T cell receptor beta chains reported below all come from one sample, sequenced in a study of T-cell memory formation after mild COVID-19. Each CDR3 protein is one row after TCRdb ran MiXCR on the 5' RACE reads. The sample records over 450,000 distinct CDR3 sequences, 20% being singletons. Sequencing was performed on PBMCs or a T cell subset sorted from them (not recorded which). The origin of the receptors is an adult woman who had mild COVID-19 (a few samples of this study predate the infection). Cell type and time point are not known.

This chain links TRBV7-6 with TRBJ2-3; TRBD2 matches at 7 bases. V was pared by 1 base and J by 6 bases, with 16 bases of the junction left unmatched. The germline gives CDR1 SGHVS, CDR2 FNYEAQ. The CDR3 is 18 amino acids. The CDR3 DNA follows: TGTGCCAGCAGCTTAGACCAGACTAGCCTAGACCATGGGGATACGCAGTATTTT. It is translated as CASSLDQTSLDHGDTQYF. The entire variable domain, with the rest obtained from reference TRBV7-6 and TRBJ2-3, is as follows: GAGVSQSPRYKVTKRGQDVALRCDPISGHVSLYWYRQALGQGPEFLTYFNYEAQQDKSGLPNDRFSAERPEGSISTLTIQRTEQRDSAMYRCASSLDQTSLDHGDTQYFGPGTRLTVL.

This clonotype has more than one count but fewer than ten. The V gene is TRBV10-3, the J gene TRBJ2-1, with TRBD2 identical over 8 bases. The germline CDR1 and CDR2 sequences are ENHRY and SYGVKD. This CDR3 comprises 14 residues. Trimming took 6 bases from V and 7 from J; bases not matched to a gene: 8. CDR3 coding DNA: TGTGCCATCAGCGGGAGGGCCTCTGGTAATGAGCAGTTCTTC. Its protein product is CAISGRASGNEQFF.

The sample holds a few counts of this clonotype. The V call is TRBV12-3 or TRBV12-4, the J call TRBJ2-3, with unresolved D. Trimming removed 6 bases at V and 6 bases at J, with 13 bases between. This CDR3 comprises 13 residues. CDR3 loop: CASRFDSMDTQYF. CDR3 DNA: TGTGCCAGCAGGTTCGATTCGATGGATACGCAGTATTTT.

This chain uses TRBV4-2 with TRBJ2-7, with 14 nucleotides matching TRBD2. CDR3 length equals 14 residues. The germline gives CDR1 LGHNA, CDR2 YNFKEQ. The junction had 4 bases not matched to a gene; V was cut back by 8 bases and J by 4 bases. CDR3: CASGLAGGEYEQYF. CDR3 nucleotides: TGTGCCAGCGGACTAGCGGGAGGAGAATACGAGCAGTACTTC.

This clonotype appeared a few times. This rearrangement joins TRBV5-6 to TRBJ2-5; 10 bases are a match to TRBD2. Germline CDR1 and CDR2: SGHDT and YYEEEE. The length of the CDR3 is 14 residues. V lost 2 bases, J lost 4 bases, and 2 bases stayed unmatched. CDR3 sequence reads: CASSLGTSAETQYF. The CDR3 nucleotides are TGTGCCAGCAGCTTAGGGACTAGCGCAGAGACCCAGTACTTC. Looking up the rest from reference TRBV5-6 and TRBJ2-5 gives the full variable domain: DAGVTQSPTHLIKTRGQQVTLRCSPKSGHDTVSWYQQALGQGPQFIFQYYEEEERQRGNFPDRFSGHQFPNYSSELNVNALLLGDSALYLCASSLGTSAETQYFGPGTRLLVL.

This clonotype turned up a few times. The chain uses TRBV11-3 and TRBJ2-1, with 11 bases matching TRBD2. The CDR3 loop spans 21 amino acids. Losses at the gene ends were 5 bases for V and 0 bases for J; bases not matched to a gene: 18. In germline, CDR1 is SGHNT, CDR2 YENEEA. The DNA of the CDR3 is TGTGCCAGCAGCCGAACGAAGGGACTAGCGGACCTCCAAAGCTCCTACAATGAGCAGTTCTTC. It translates to CASSRTKGLADLQSSYNEQFF.

The rearrangement uses TRBV12-3 or TRBV12-4 and TRBJ1-2; D ambiguous. The CDR3 length is 12 residues. V lost 1 base and J lost 8, with 8 bases in between. CDR3 sequence: CASSLVNGGYTF. The CDR3 region has the DNA TGTGCCAGCAGTTTAGTTAACGGGGGCTACACCTTC.

The chain has TRBV12-3 or TRBV12-4 and TRBJ1-1; 7 bases fit TRBD1. The CDR3 loop spans 12 amino acids. Trimming removed 6 bases from V and 10 bases from J; junction bases left unmatched: 8. The CDR3: CASSYGQAGAFF. Written as DNA, the CDR3 is TGTGCCAGCAGCTACGGACAGGCGGGAGCTTTCTTT.

The gene calls are TRBV11-3 and TRBJ1-5; unclear D gene. With 1 base removed from V and 0 bases from J, the gap between germline ends came to 13 bases. CDR1 is SGHNT, CDR2 YENEEA, per germline. CDR3 length: 17 amino acids. The chain's CDR3 is CASSLVGRPYSNQPQHF. The CDR3 bases are TGTGCCAGCAGCTTAGTGGGCAGGCCCTATAGCAATCAGCCCCAGCATTTT.